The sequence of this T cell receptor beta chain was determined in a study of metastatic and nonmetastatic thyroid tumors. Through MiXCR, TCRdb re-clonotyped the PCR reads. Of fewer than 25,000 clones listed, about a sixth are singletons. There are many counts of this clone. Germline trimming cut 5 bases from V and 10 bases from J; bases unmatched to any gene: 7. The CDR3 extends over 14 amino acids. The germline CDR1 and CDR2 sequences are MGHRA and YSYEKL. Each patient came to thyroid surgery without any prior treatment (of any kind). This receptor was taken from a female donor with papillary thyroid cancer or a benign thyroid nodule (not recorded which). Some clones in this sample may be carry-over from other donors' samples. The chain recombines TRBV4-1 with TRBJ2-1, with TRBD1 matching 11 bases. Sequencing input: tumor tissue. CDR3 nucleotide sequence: TGCGCCAGCAGCGTGGGACAGGGGGGGGACGAGCAGTTCTTC. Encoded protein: CASSVGQGGDEQFF.